A single sample is the source of the 2 T cell receptor beta chains below, sequenced in a study of blood T cell repertoires in COVID-19. Method: immunoSEQ multiplex PCR; TCRdb's copy keeps in-frame clones and lacks some. The profile shows just over 250,000 clones, 75% to 90% of them singletons. Sequenced input: peripheral blood. The receptors here all came from a woman aged 70-85 years with COVID-19, enrolled during active disease.

This clone appeared once. The V and J genes are TRBV6-1 and TRBJ1-6, with TRBD1 identical over 7 bases. Germline V CDR1 and CDR2: MNHNS, SASEGT. V lost 2 bases and J lost 10; bases outside the gene matches: 5. The CDR3 is 14 residues long. CDR3 residues: CASSERQGSSPLHF. CDR3 sequence (DNA): TGTGCCAGCAGTGAAAGACAGGGTAGCTCACCCCTCCACTTT.

The chain joins TRBV9 to TRBJ1-5; D possibly corresponds to TRBD1 (6 bases). Germline values: CDR1 SGDLS, CDR2 YYNGEE. CDR3 length: 13 amino acids. V was cut by 7 bases and J by 4 bases, with 12 bases left in between. This CDR3 is CASGRTANQPQHF. In DNA, the CDR3 is TGTGCCAGCGGCCGGACAGCGAATCAGCCCCAGCATTTT.